The rows below give T cell receptor beta chains drawn from one sample of a study of beta chain features in type 1 diabetes. This table comes from immunoSEQ multiplex PCR, and its TCRdb copy is limited to in-frame clones, with some not included. The sample yields approximately 160,000 clones, about a tenth seen once. Specimen: central memory CD4+ T cells from blood. These receptors were obtained from a man aged 25 to 40 with type 1 diabetes. Both conserved end residues are part of each CDR3. A D gene is named only where the DNA matches it firmly. Only some rows state a clone size, as once, few, many or a class for expanded clones.

v_gene	j_gene	abundance	d_gene	CDR3aa	CDR3nt
TRBV15	TRBJ2-7	few	TRBD1	CATSREGGGYEQYF	TGTGCCACCAGCAGGGAAGGGGGCGGTTACGAGCAGTACTTC
TRBV14	TRBJ2-3	-	TRBD2	CASSQQAGVPDTQYF	TGTGCCAGCAGCCAACAAGCGGGAGTGCCAGATACGCAGTATTTT
TRBV19	TRBJ2-7	few	-	CASSRDGTYEQYF	TGTGCCAGTAGTCGAGACGGGACCTACGAGCAGTACTTC
TRBV6-1	TRBJ2-7	-	-	CASSGDTAYEQYF	TGTGCCAGCAGCGGGGACACAGCCTACGAGCAGTACTTC
TRBV19	TRBJ1-2	-	-	CASSSPGDSNGYTF	TGTGCCAGTAGTAGCCCCGGTGACAGCAATGGCTACACCTTC
TRBV18	TRBJ2-1	-	TRBD1	CASSPGTGSYNEQFF	TGTGCCAGCTCACCAGGGACAGGCTCCTACAATGAGCAGTTCTTC
TRBV4-2	TRBJ2-7	-	-	CASSPSLTNFYEQYF	TGTGCCAGCAGCCCCTCACTCACTAACTTCTACGAGCAGTACTTC
TRBV28	TRBJ2-5	-	TRBD2	CASSLWISSGSGQETQYF	TGTGCCAGCAGTTTATGGATTTCTAGCGGGAGTGGGCAAGAGACCCAGTACTTC
TRBV11-2	TRBJ2-7	-	-	CASSLSSFSDEQYF	TGTGCCAGCAGCTTAAGTAGCTTTTCGGACGAGCAGTACTTC
TRBV7-9	TRBJ2-1	few	TRBD2	CASSASGSVYNEQFF	TGTGCCAGCAGCGCCAGCGGGAGCGTCTACAATGAGCAGTTCTTC
TRBV29-1	TRBJ2-3	few	-	CTALGGRGTDTQYF	TGCACCGCGCTCGGGGGAAGGGGCACAGATACGCAGTATTTT
TRBV11-2	TRBJ2-1	-	TRBD2	CASSSFVGLAGGREQFF	TGTGCCAGCAGCTCTTTTGTTGGACTAGCGGGCGGACGGGAGCAGTTCTTC
TRBV15	TRBJ2-5	-	-	CATSRAGQGQETQYF	TGTGCCACCAGCAGAGCGGGTCAGGGACAAGAGACCCAGTACTTC
TRBV5-4	TRBJ2-7	-	-	CASSPAQGHEQYF	TGTGCCAGCAGCCCTGCTCAGGGCCACGAGCAGTACTTC
TRBV7-3	TRBJ2-1	-	TRBD2	CASSVAGENEQFF	TGTGCCAGCAGCGTTGCGGGAGAGAATGAGCAGTTCTTC
TRBV5-1	TRBJ2-1	few	-	CASSPSAGDINEQFF	TGCGCCAGCAGCCCCTCAGCGGGTGACATCAATGAGCAGTTCTTC
TRBV21-1	TRBJ2-3	few	-	CASSPGQGRTDTQYF	TGTGCCAGCAGCCCCGGACAGGGACGCACAGATACGCAGTATTTT
TRBV10-3	TRBJ2-1	-	TRBD1	CAISEGTGTYNEQFF	TGTGCCATCAGTGAGGGGACAGGAACTTACAATGAGCAGTTCTTC
TRBV7-2	TRBJ2-1	-	-	CASSPGSATYNEQFF	TGTGCCAGCAGCCCCGGGAGCGCGACCTACAATGAGCAGTTCTTC
TRBV7-9	TRBJ1-2	few	-	CASSLDLNYYGYTF	TGTGCCAGCAGCTTAGACCTGAACTACTATGGCTACACCTTC
TRBV18	TRBJ2-7	few	-	CASSPARGSYEQYF	TGTGCCAGCTCACCGGCCCGGGGGTCCTACGAGCAGTACTTC
TRBV13	TRBJ2-7	few	-	CASSLDGTYEQYF	TGTGCCAGCAGCTTAGACGGGACCTACGAGCAGTACTTC
TRBV5-4	TRBJ2-7	few	TRBD2	CASRWGLAGYEQYF	TGTGCCAGCAGATGGGGACTAGCGGGCTACGAGCAGTACTTC
TRBV18	TRBJ1-1	few	-	CASSPPTGGTEAFF	TGTGCCAGCTCACCACCGACGGGGGGCACTGAAGCTTTCTTT
TRBV6-5	TRBJ2-5	-	TRBD2	CASKLAGTQETQYF	TGTGCCAGCAAACTAGCGGGGACTCAAGAGACCCAGTACTTC
TRBV11-2	TRBJ2-5	few	-	CASSLPETQYF	TGTGCCAGCAGCTTACCGGAGACCCAGTACTTC
TRBV2	TRBJ2-2	few	-	CASSRNTGELFF	TGTGCCAGCAGTCGTAACACCGGGGAGCTGTTTTTT
TRBV21-1	TRBJ1-1	few	-	CASKLGTVGTEAFF	TGTGCCAGCAAATTAGGGACAGTGGGTACTGAAGCTTTCTTT
TRBV15	TRBJ2-3	-	TRBD2	CATSRGTSGRLDTQYF	TGTGCCACCAGCAGAGGGACTAGCGGGAGGCTGGATACGCAGTATTTT
TRBV11-1	TRBJ2-1	few	TRBD1	CASSYRDRGPHEQFF	TGTGCCAGCAGCTACCGGGACAGGGGGCCCCATGAGCAGTTCTTC
TRBV11-3	TRBJ2-1	-	TRBD1	CASSLDRSPYNEQFF	TGTGCCAGCAGCCTGGACAGGAGCCCCTACAATGAGCAGTTCTTC
TRBV1	TRBJ2-3	-	-	CTSSQDHRSGRDPDTQYF	TGCACCAGCAGCCAAGATCACCGTAGCGGGAGGGACCCAGATACGCAGTATTTT
TRBV2	TRBJ2-2	-	TRBD1	CASSELGQGDGELFF	TGTGCCAGCAGTGAATTAGGACAGGGCGACGGGGAGCTGTTTTTT
TRBV5-1	TRBJ2-1	few	TRBD2	CASSLRVGAGGGEQFF	TGCGCCAGCAGCTTGAGAGTCGGAGCGGGAGGCGGTGAGCAGTTCTTC
TRBV2	TRBJ1-1	-	-	CASSFLLGETEAFF	TGTGCCAGCAGTTTCCTCCTTGGGGAGACTGAAGCTTTCTTT